These 12 T cell receptor beta chains share one sample of origin, sequenced in a study of shared clonotypes between healthy human individuals. Naivety among CD8 cells was defined by CD45RO negativity and positive CCR7 selection, thereby excluding terminally differentiated effector memory CD45RA+ cells. Here immunoSEQ multiplex PCR was the method, and the copy in TCRdb shows in-frame clones only, minus some. The table lists millions of clones, 85% to 95% of them singletons. The source material was naive CD8+ T cells sorted from blood. Receptor source: a man between 18 and 29 years old in good health.

The V call is TRBV27, the J call TRBJ1-1; 9 bases fit TRBD1. Germline-derived CDR1 and CDR2 are MNHEY and SMNVEV (reference sequence). Trimming cost V 1 base and J 8 bases; bases outside gene matches: 2. This CDR3 has 13 amino acids. The chain's CDR3 is CASSLWGQGEAFF. CDR3 DNA: TGTGCCAGCAGTTTATGGGGACAGGGAGAAGCTTTCTTT.

The V and J genes are TRBV5-4 and TRBJ1-6; 7 positions match TRBD1. The germline V gene has CDR1 SGHNT and CDR2 YYREEE (reference sequence). The CDR3 totals 14 residues. Trimming cost V 4 bases and J 9 bases; bases outside gene matches: 7. The DNA for the CDR3 is TGTGCCAGCAGCGCTACAGGGGTGGGTTCACCCCTCCACTTT. Its protein product is CASSATGVGSPLHF. Combining the CDR3 with reference TRBV5-4 and TRBJ1-6 gives the whole variable domain ETGVTQSPTHLIKTRGQQVTLRCSSQSGHNTVSWYQQALGQGPQFIFQYYREEENGRGNFPPRFSGLQFPNYSSELNVNALELDDSALYLCASSATGVGSPLHFGNGTRLTVT.

The rearrangement uses TRBV27 and TRBJ2-3, with D perhaps TRBD2 (6 bases). The V end lost 7 bases, the J end lost 4 bases, and 18 bases lay between the germline ends. The length of the CDR3 is 15 residues. CDR1 MNHEY and CDR2 SMNVEV come from the germline V gene (reference sequence). The CDR3 is CASKLLASGPDTQYF. The CDR3 DNA is TGTGCCAGCAAACTTCTAGCGTCGGGGCCAGATACGCAGTATTTT.

This clone occurred once. V is TRBV5-6 and J is TRBJ2-1; 9 bases map to TRBD2. In germline, CDR1 is SGHDT, CDR2 YYEEEE. The CDR3 totals 15 residues. V shed 2 bases and J 5 bases; nucleotides not matched to a gene: 5. This chain's CDR3 is CASSFVREGDNEQFF. In DNA form, the CDR3 reads TGTGCCAGCAGCTTCGTGCGGGAGGGTGACAATGAGCAGTTCTTC. Full variable domain (remainder filled in from reference TRBV5-6 and TRBJ2-1): DAGVTQSPTHLIKTRGQQVTLRCSPKSGHDTVSWYQQALGQGPQFIFQYYEEEERQRGNFPDRFSGHQFPNYSSELNVNALLLGDSALYLCASSFVREGDNEQFFGPGTRLTVL.

V and J are TRBV4-3 and TRBJ2-7; D might be TRBD2 (6 bases). Between the trimmed V and J ends, which lost 4 bases and 5 bases, there was a span of 18 bases. Per the germline V gene, CDR1 is LGHNA and CDR2 is YSLEER. The CDR3 consists of 15 residues. The CDR3 protein is CASSRILGEDDEQYF. CDR3 DNA: TGCGCCAGCAGCCGGATCTTAGGGGAGGACGACGAGCAGTACTTC.

Concerning this clone itself: A much larger clonotype is one base distant, so this may be a read error. A read error is likely, as this CDR3 ends without the conserved phenylalanine or tryptophan. The chain employs TRBV30 and TRBJ1-6; D unclear. The CDR3 contains 13 residues. V was trimmed by 1 base and J by 4 bases, leaving 5 bases between them. Germline CDR1 GTSNPN, CDR2 SVGIG (reference sequence). CDR3 loop: CAWSGQYNSPLHS. CDR3 nucleotides: TGTGCCTGGAGTGGGCAGTATAATTCACCCCTCCACTCT.

The gene calls are TRBV5-5 and TRBJ2-5; D unresolved. V lost 4 bases, J lost 5 bases, and 12 bases lay in between. Germline V gene sequence: CDR1 SGHKS, CDR2 YYEKEE (reference sequence). This CDR3 is 13 amino acids long. CDR3 protein: CASSAWVGETQYF. In nucleotides, the CDR3 is TGTGCCAGCAGCGCGTGGGTCGGGGAGACCCAGTACTTC.

The chain uses TRBV11-2 and TRBJ2-1; 12 bases are a match to TRBD2. The V segment lost 6 bases and the J segment 7 bases; nucleotides outside the gene matches: 7. CDR1 is SGHAT and CDR2 is FQNNGV in the germline V gene. This CDR3 has 15 amino acids. The CDR3 here is CASRTGTSGLNEQFF. Here the CDR3 DNA reads TGTGCCAGCAGAACCGGGACTAGCGGGCTTAATGAGCAGTTCTTC.

The V call is TRBV5-6, the J call TRBJ2-3; D is unresolved. From germline, CDR1 is SGHDT and CDR2 YYEEEE. Trimming took off 7 bases at V and 6 bases at J, with 9 bases between the two ends. This CDR3 comprises 11 residues. CDR3 in amino acids: CASGFQDTQYF. The CDR3 nucleotides are TGTGCCAGCGGTTTCCAGGATACGCAGTATTTT.

The V call is TRBV6-1, the J call TRBJ2-2; TRBD1 is a possible D gene (7 bases). V gave up 6 bases and J gave up 6 bases, with 17 bases separating them. The germline V gene has CDR1 MNHNS and CDR2 SASEGT. This CDR3 comprises 15 residues. The CDR3 here is CASSPPTGRPGELFF. CDR3 bases: TGTGCCAGCAGCCCCCCGACAGGGAGGCCCGGGGAGCTGTTTTTT.

The chain has TRBV4-1 and TRBJ1-1; D ambiguous. Germline assignment: CDR1 MGHRA and CDR2 YSYEKL. The length of the CDR3 is 19 residues. The V gene lost 0 bases and the J gene lost 6 bases, with 26 bases spanning the gap. The CDR3 spells CASSQDSRPRTFVNAEAFF. CDR3 nucleotide sequence: TGCGCCAGCAGCCAAGATTCGCGCCCCAGGACCTTTGTTAACGCTGAAGCTTTCTTT.

The rearrangement links TRBV5-1 to TRBJ1-3, with TRBD1 as a possible D gene (6 bases). CDR1 and CDR2 (germline): SGHRS, YFSETQ. The CDR3 loop spans 14 amino acids. The ends were cut back, 4 bases at V and 6 bases at J, with 14 bases in the middle. The CDR3 spells CASSDTGLENTIYF. The CDR3 bases are TGCGCCAGCAGCGATACAGGGTTGGAAAACACCATATATTTT.